This TCR beta chain was documented in a study of T cells in Graves' hyperthyroidism and ophthalmopathy. RNA transcripts were the template for amplifying TCR beta CDR3 regions. The HTBI set primed first-round TCR CDR3 RT-PCR. TCRdb itself ran the multiplex PCR reads through MiXCR, one entry per CDR3 protein. The data contain about 350,000 distinct CDR3 sequences, 11% to 15% of them singletons. Germline values: CDR1 SGHAT, CDR2 FQNNGV. The junction had 4 bases not matched to a gene; V was cut back by 5 bases and J by 6 bases. This CDR3 is 15 amino acids long. The clonotype originates from a woman under 40 with Graves' hyperthyroidism. The sample comprised blood. The chain uses TRBV11-2 and TRBJ2-2, with 12 bases aligning to TRBD1. Here the CDR3 reads CASSPGTGGPGELFF. CDR3 bases: TGTGCCAGCAGCCCCGGGACAGGGGGCCCCGGGGAGCTGTTTTTT.